The clone carrying this T cell receptor beta chain was counted ten times or more. It was with unique molecular identifiers that the TCRbeta library was prepared. One entry per CDR3 protein results from TCRdb running MiXCR on the PCR reads. The sample has 200,000 to 300,000 distinct CDR3 sequences, about 12% seen once. This sample is drawn from a study of T-cell reconstitution after alpha-beta-depleted transplantation in children. The CDR3 is 17 amino acids. Trimming removed 0 bases from V and 4 bases from J; junction bases left unmatched: 8. The sequence was obtained from a human donor who donated a stem cell graft to a child with acute lymphoblastic leukemia. The chain employs TRBV12-3 or TRBV12-4 and TRBJ1-2, with TRBD1 matching 10 bases. The sample was PBMCs from the stem cell graft donor, taken from the stem cell graft. The CDR3 DNA reads TGTGCCAGCAGTTTAGCGCGCGACAGGGGGCGCTTCTATGGCTACACCTTC. It specifies CASSLARDRGRFYGYTF.